Described below is a single T cell receptor beta chain sequence and its context. Its antigen is not known. Germline CDR1 and CDR2: SGHTA and FQGTGA. Between the trimmed V and J ends, which lost 7 bases and 5 bases, there was a span of 11 bases. This CDR3 is 13 amino acids long. The data are from a study of radiotherapy plus CTLA-4 blockade in lung cancer. Turning to the study itself: Disease control was seen in approximately 30% of patients, objective responses in about 18%.

Broader study findings: TCR clones from tumors expanded in blood after radiotherapy plus ipilimumab.

The protocol was immunoSEQ multiplex PCR, while the TCRdb copy is restricted to in-frame clones and leaves out a portion. The sample lists tens of thousands of clones; 60% to 85% were seen once. Each patient with chemo-refractory metastatic non-small-cell lung cancer was treated with focal radiation plus CTLA-4 blockade using ipilimumab. The sequenced sample was peripheral blood, obtained from a patient treated with radiotherapy plus ipilimumab. This chain connects TRBV7-3 to TRBJ2-2; tentative D call: TRBD1 (6 bases). The sequence derives from a human donor with non-small cell lung cancer who had a partial response to radiotherapy plus ipilimumab. Some clones in this sample may be carry-over from other donors' samples. The CDR3 protein is CASKQGLTGELFF. The DNA for the CDR3 is TGTGCCAGCAAACAGGGTTTGACCGGGGAGCTGTTTTTT.